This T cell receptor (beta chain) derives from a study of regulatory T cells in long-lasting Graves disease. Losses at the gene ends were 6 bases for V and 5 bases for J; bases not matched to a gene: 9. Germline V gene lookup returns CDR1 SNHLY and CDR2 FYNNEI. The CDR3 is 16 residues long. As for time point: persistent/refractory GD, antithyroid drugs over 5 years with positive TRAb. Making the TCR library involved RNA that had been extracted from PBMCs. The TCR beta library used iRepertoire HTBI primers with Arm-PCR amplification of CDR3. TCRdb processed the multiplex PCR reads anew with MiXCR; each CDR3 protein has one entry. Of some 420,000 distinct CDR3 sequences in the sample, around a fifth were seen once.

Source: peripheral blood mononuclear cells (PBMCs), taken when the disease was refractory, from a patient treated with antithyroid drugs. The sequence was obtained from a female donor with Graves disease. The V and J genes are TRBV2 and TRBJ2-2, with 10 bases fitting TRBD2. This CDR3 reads CASSISGGARTGELFF. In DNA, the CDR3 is TGTGCCAGCAGCATAAGCGGGGGGGCTAGGACCGGGGAGCTGTTTTTT.